Described below is a single T cell receptor beta chain sequence and its context. Antigen: not known. The CDR3 totals 13 residues. Trimming left V 5 bases short and J 1 base short, with 8 bases between. Clones were sequenced by immunoSEQ multiplex PCR, and TCRdb holds only the in-frame ones, with some missing. The sample holds 100,000 to 150,000 clones; 75% to 90% are singletons and the top ten take almost 4.5%. The data were obtained in a study of T cell responses to AZD1222 COVID-19 vaccine. Study-level points and caveats: Of spike-specific TCRs, nearly half reportedly target regions left unmutated in variants. Scientists sampled the repertoires only once the peak T cell response had passed. Most donors were white British and more were female, and clonal diversity was possibly underestimated.

This specimen was peripheral blood, taken 28 days after the second AZD1222 dose. The chain employs TRBV12-3 or TRBV12-4 and TRBJ1-1; D is unresolved. The sequence was obtained from an adult who received the AZD1222 COVID-19 vaccine. The chain's CDR3 is CASSGLANTEAFF. CDR3 nucleotides: TGTGCCAGCAGTGGACTCGCGAACACTGAAGCTTTCTTT.